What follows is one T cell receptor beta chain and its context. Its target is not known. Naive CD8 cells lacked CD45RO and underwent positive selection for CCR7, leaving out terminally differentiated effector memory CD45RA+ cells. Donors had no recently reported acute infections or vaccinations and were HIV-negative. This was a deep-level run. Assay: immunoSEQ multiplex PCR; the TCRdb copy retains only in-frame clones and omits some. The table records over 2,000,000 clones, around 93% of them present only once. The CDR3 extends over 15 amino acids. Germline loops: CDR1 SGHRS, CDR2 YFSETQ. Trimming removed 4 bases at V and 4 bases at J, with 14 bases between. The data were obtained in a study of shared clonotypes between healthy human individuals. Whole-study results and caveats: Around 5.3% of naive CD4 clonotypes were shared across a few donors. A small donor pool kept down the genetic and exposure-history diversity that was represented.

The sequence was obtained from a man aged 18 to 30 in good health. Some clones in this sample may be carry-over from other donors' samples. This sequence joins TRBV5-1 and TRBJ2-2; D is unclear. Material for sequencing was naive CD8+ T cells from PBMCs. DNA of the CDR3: TGCGCCAGCAGCCCAATTGCAGCGTCCACCGGGGAGCTGTTTTTT. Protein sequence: CASSPIAASTGELFF.